Listed below are T cell receptor beta chains from one sample, sequenced in a study of T-cell memory formation after mild COVID-19. TCRdb re-analysed the 5' RACE reads in MiXCR, keeping a single row per CDR3 protein. The sample records around 370,000 distinct CDR3 sequences, about 21% being singletons. Specimen: PBMCs or a T cell subset sorted from them (not recorded which). The receptors were gathered from an adult woman who had mild COVID-19 (a few samples of this study predate the infection). Cell type and time point are not known. Each CDR3 is given with its conserved first and last residue. D genes are given only for firm matches. A clone size is listed for some rows: how often the clone was seen (once, few, many), or a class if it is expanded.

>NA|NA|TRBV10-3|TRBJ1-1
TGTGCCATCAGTGAGTCGACAGCCACTGAAGCTTTCTTT
CAISESTATEAFF
>TRBD1|few|TRBV7-9|TRBJ2-7
TGTGCCAGCATGGGCCGGGACAGGGCTTACGAGCAGTACTTC
CASMGRDRAYEQYF
>TRBD1|NA|TRBV27|TRBJ2-3
TGTGCCAGCAGTCACGACAGGGGGCCTTTAGATACGCAGTATTTT
CASSHDRGPLDTQYF
>NA|NA|TRBV4-1|TRBJ1-5
TGCGCCAGCAGCCAAGAGGGAAGGGGATATCAGCCCCAGCATTTT
CASSQEGRGYQPQHF
>TRBD2|many|TRBV10-3|TRBJ2-7
TGTGCCATCAGTGGATCAGCGGGGGAGTCCTACGAGCAGTACTTC
CAISGSAGESYEQYF
>NA|few|TRBV5-1|TRBJ2-1
TGCGCCAGCAGCTTGGCTAGTTTCAATGAGCAGTTCTTC
CASSLASFNEQFF
>TRBD1|few|TRBV24-1|TRBJ2-3
TGTGCCACCAGTGATTCGAGACAGGGCGGCACAGATACGCAGTATTTT
CATSDSRQGGTDTQYF
>TRBD2|NA|TRBV24-1|TRBJ2-3
TGTGCCACCAGTGCGGGACTAGCTAGCACAGATACGCAGTATTTT
CATSAGLASTDTQYF
>NA|NA|TRBV3-2|TRBJ2-3
TGTGCCAGCAGCCAGAATAGCGGGAGCAAGTATTTT
CASSQNSGSKYF
>NA|few|TRBV5-1|TRBJ2-1
TGCGCCAGCAGCTTGGTTCCGATCAATGAGCAGTTCTTC
CASSLVPINEQFF
>NA|NA|TRBV5-1|TRBJ2-1
TGCGCCAGCAGCTTGTGGGGGTCTTGGGACAATGAGCAGTTCTTC
CASSLWGSWDNEQFF
>NA|NA|TRBV5-5|TRBJ1-5
TGTGCCAGCAGCTTGGGCGGCAGGGGCAGCAATCAGCCCCAGCATTTT
CASSLGGRGSNQPQHF
>NA|NA|TRBV7-8|TRBJ2-5
TGTGCCAGCAGCCGGGGTGTTGGGGAGACCCAGTACTTC
CASSRGVGETQYF
>NA|few|TRBV7-9|TRBJ2-3
TGTGCCAGCACCCTCACGGGGTATGGCACAGATACGCAGTATTTT
CASTLTGYGTDTQYF
>TRBD1|NA|TRBV25-1|TRBJ1-2
TGTGCCAGCAGACGGACAGGCCAATATGGCTACACCTTC
CASRRTGQYGYTF
>TRBD1|NA|TRBV7-9|TRBJ2-6
TGTGCCAGCAGCTTAGCGGTAGGAGACAGGGGCTCCTCTGGGGCCAACGTCCTGACTTTC
CASSLAVGDRGSSGANVLTF
>TRBD2|many|TRBV5-1|TRBJ2-7
TGCGCCAGCAGCTTGAGCCTAGCGGGATCCTACGAGCAGTACTTC
CASSLSLAGSYEQYF
>NA|NA|TRBV15|TRBJ2-7
TGTGCCACCAGCAGAGACCAAGCTTCCTACGAGCAGTACTTC
CATSRDQASYEQYF
>NA|NA|TRBV30|TRBJ2-1
TGTGCCTGGAGCGTACGCAGGGACGGTGAGCAGTTCTTC
CAWSVRRDGEQFF
>NA|once|TRBV5-8|TRBJ2-4
TGTGCCAGCAGACACATCAGGGTACTAGCCAAAAACATTCAGTACTTC
CASRHIRVLAKNIQYF
>NA|NA|TRBV20-1|TRBJ2-3
TGCAGTGCTAGAGATGGGGGACTGACAGATACGCAGTATTTT
CSARDGGLTDTQYF
>NA|few|TRBV7-3|TRBJ2-5
TGTGCCAGCAGTCAGCGAGCCCAAGAGACCCAGTACTTC
CASSQRAQETQYF
>NA|few|TRBV20-1|TRBJ2-6
TGCAGTGCTCACAGGGGAGGGTCGTCTGGGGCCAACGTCCTGACTTTC
CSAHRGGSSGANVLTF
>NA|NA|TRBV11-3|TRBJ2-7
TGTGCCAGCAGCTTAGGAGGCGGGACGACCTACGAGCAGTACTTC
CASSLGGGTTYEQYF
>TRBD2|few|TRBV5-1|TRBJ2-5
TGCGCCAGCAGCCCCCAGCGGGGGCAAGAGACCCAGTACTTC
CASSPQRGQETQYF
>TRBD2|NA|TRBV7-8|TRBJ2-7
TGTGCCAGCAGCTTAAGCTTAGCGGGAGGGCCTGGGTACGAGCAGTACTTC
CASSLSLAGGPGYEQYF
>TRBD1|large|TRBV9|TRBJ2-5
TGTGCCAGCAGCAAGACAGGGGCGGGAGAGACCCAGTACTTC
CASSKTGAGETQYF
>TRBD2|few|TRBV6-5|TRBJ2-3
TGTGCCAGCAGTCCGACTAGCGGGCGGACAGATACGCAGTATTTT
CASSPTSGRTDTQYF
>NA|NA|TRBV29-1|TRBJ1-6
TGCAGCGTTAGTGTGGCAGAGAATTCACCCCTCCACTTT
CSVSVAENSPLHF
>TRBD1|few|TRBV4-1|TRBJ1-4
TGCGCCAGCAGCCAAGAGCGACAGGGAGGGGGTGAAAAACTGTTTTTT
CASSQERQGGGEKLFF
>TRBD2|NA|TRBV4-2|TRBJ2-7
TGTGCCAGCAGCCAGGCCGGGACTAGCGGCTACGAGCAGTACTTC
CASSQAGTSGYEQYF
>TRBD2|NA|TRBV6-5|TRBJ2-1
TGTGCCAGCAGTTACTCGATATTTGGGGGAGGGCCGAATGAGCAGTTCTTC
CASSYSIFGGGPNEQFF
>TRBD2|few|TRBV4-2|TRBJ2-7
TGTGCCAGCAGCCAAGAGGCCGCTAGCGGGATAGGGGCCCAGTACTTC
CASSQEAASGIGAQYF
>NA|few|TRBV12-3/TRBV12-4|TRBJ1-5
TGTGCCAGCAGTCTTCCGGGGTACCGTCAGCCCCAGCATTTT
CASSLPGYRQPQHF
>NA|few|TRBV11-2|TRBJ2-7
TGTGCCAGCAGCCTACAGGCGTACGAGCAGTACTTC
CASSLQAYEQYF
>NA|few|TRBV6-5|TRBJ2-7
TGTGCCAGCAGTTACGAGCGGGTCGAGGTCGCCGAGCAGTACTTC
CASSYERVEVAEQYF
>TRBD2|few|TRBV24-1|TRBJ2-1
TGTGCCACCAGTGATTTGGGTAGCGGGGGGGCTAATGAGCAGTTCTTC
CATSDLGSGGANEQFF
>TRBD2|few|TRBV9|TRBJ2-1
TGTGCCAGCAGCCCGCGGTGGCTAGCGGGGGGGCCGAAGGATGAGCAGTTCTTC
CASSPRWLAGGPKDEQFF
>NA|NA|TRBV6-1|TRBJ1-5
TGTGCCAGCATAAGAGCAGCGAATCAGCCCCAGCATTTT
CASIRAANQPQHF
>NA|NA|TRBV5-1|TRBJ1-6
TGCGCCAGCAGCTTGGAGACCTCCTATAATTCACCCCTCCACTTT
CASSLETSYNSPLHF
>NA|NA|TRBV3-1|TRBJ2-1
TGTGCCAGCAGCCAAGATTATGCGGGTAGCGAGCAGTTCTTC
CASSQDYAGSEQFF
>TRBD1|few|TRBV7-9|TRBJ1-5
TGTGCCAGCAGCCCCGGAGACAGGGCCTATCAGCCCCAGCATTTT
CASSPGDRAYQPQHF
>NA|few|TRBV7-6|TRBJ2-2
TGTGCCAGCAGCTTACCCGGACAAGACCCGAACACCGGGGAGCTGTTTTTT
CASSLPGQDPNTGELFF
>NA|few|TRBV6-5|TRBJ2-5
TGTGCCAGCACCGGGACATCAGGCGAGACCCAGTACTTC
CASTGTSGETQYF
>NA|many|TRBV7-2|TRBJ2-7
TGTGCCAGCAGCTTAGGATCGGGAGCCTACGAGCAGTACTTC
CASSLGSGAYEQYF
>NA|NA|TRBV7-7|TRBJ2-3
TGTGCCAGCAGCACCCGGGACACAGATACGCAGTATTTT
CASSTRDTDTQYF
>TRBD1|NA|TRBV12-3/TRBV12-4|TRBJ1-2
TGTGCCAGCAGTCTCTTCGGCCCCGGGACAGGGCCTGGCTACACCTTC
CASSLFGPGTGPGYTF
>NA|few|TRBV12-3/TRBV12-4|TRBJ1-1
TGTGCCAGCACCCCAAGACAGTCTGAAGCTTTCTTT
CASTPRQSEAFF
>NA|NA|TRBV15|TRBJ2-7
TGTGCCACCAGCAGAGCAGGACTCTACGAGCAGTACTTC
CATSRAGLYEQYF
>NA|NA|TRBV7-9|TRBJ2-1
TGTGCCAGCAGCATCCGGGACCCGTACAATGAGCAGTTCTTC
CASSIRDPYNEQFF
>TRBD2|NA|TRBV25-1|TRBJ2-5
TGTGCCAGCAGTGCCCCAAGCGGGGGGGCCGCGGAGACCCAGTACTTC
CASSAPSGGAAETQYF
>NA|NA|TRBV9|TRBJ2-7
TGTGCCAGCAGCGATGGACATTCCCACGAGCAGTACTTC
CASSDGHSHEQYF
>NA|NA|TRBV29-1|TRBJ1-1
TGCAGCGTTGACACAGGGTTTACTGAAGCTTTCTTT
CSVDTGFTEAFF
>NA|few|TRBV7-2|TRBJ2-1
TGTGCCAGCAGCTTTCTCGGCGGGAACGGGAACGGGGAGCAGTTCTTC
CASSFLGGNGNGEQFF
>NA|few|TRBV7-9|TRBJ1-2
TGTGCCAGCAGCTTAGTAACGGGGGCTGGAGGCTACACCTTC
CASSLVTGAGGYTF
>TRBD2|few|TRBV27|TRBJ2-3
TGTGCCAGCAGTTTATCCCTCGGCGTGGGACTAGCGGGAGACACGCAGTATTTT
CASSLSLGVGLAGDTQYF
>NA|NA|TRBV20-1|TRBJ2-3
TGCAGTGCTAGAGTTTTAACAGTCGGGGATACGCAGTATTTT
CSARVLTVGDTQYF